A selection of T cell receptor beta chains follows, all from one sample in a study of blood T cell repertoires in COVID-19. Some clones are missing from TCRdb's copy, which holds only in-frame ones; the method was immunoSEQ multiplex PCR. The profile shows roughly 300,000 clones, about 87% of them singletons. Material for sequencing was PBMCs or T cells enriched from blood (not recorded which). These receptors came from a woman aged 25-40 years who had recovered from COVID-19. CDR3s include the opening cysteine and the closing phenylalanine or tryptophan. A D gene is named only where the DNA matches it firmly. Clone size is shown for a subset of rows, as once, few, many or a class of expanded clone.

j_gene: TRBJ2-1; v_gene: TRBV6-5; abundance: -; d_gene: -; CDR3nt: TGTGCCAGCAGTTACTCCTGGGCCTCCTACAATGAGCAGTTCTTC; CDR3aa: CASSYSWASYNEQFF
j_gene: TRBJ1-2; v_gene: TRBV19; abundance: -; d_gene: -; CDR3nt: TGTGCCAGTAGCGGTTTGAGGGAGTTCGGCTACACCTTC; CDR3aa: CASSGLREFGYTF
j_gene: TRBJ1-3; v_gene: TRBV19; abundance: -; d_gene: -; CDR3nt: TGTGCCAGTAGTATCGTCGGAGAATCTGGAAACACCATATATTTT; CDR3aa: CASSIVGESGNTIYF
j_gene: TRBJ1-5; v_gene: TRBV7-9; abundance: -; d_gene: TRBD1; CDR3nt: TGTGCCAGCAGCTTAACAACCGGGACAGGGGCTAGCAATCAGCCCCAGCATTTT; CDR3aa: CASSLTTGTGASNQPQHF
j_gene: TRBJ1-1; v_gene: TRBV7-6; abundance: -; d_gene: -; CDR3nt: TGTGCCAGCAGGGCGCGGGCTACGAACACTGAAGCTTTCTTT; CDR3aa: CASRARATNTEAFF
j_gene: TRBJ2-2; v_gene: TRBV28; abundance: once; d_gene: TRBD2; CDR3nt: TGTGCCAGCAGTTCCCACGATAATTTACTAGCGGCGGCGAACACCGGGGAGCTGTTTTTT; CDR3aa: CASSSHDNLLAAANTGELFF
j_gene: TRBJ1-3; v_gene: TRBV10-3; abundance: -; d_gene: -; CDR3nt: TGTGCCATCAGTGAGGGCAGACTCTCTGGAAACACCATATATTTT; CDR3aa: CAISEGRLSGNTIYF
j_gene: TRBJ2-7; v_gene: TRBV12-3/TRBV12-4; abundance: -; d_gene: -; CDR3nt: TGTGCCAGCAGTTTTGGGCGCGAGCAGTACTTC; CDR3aa: CASSFGREQYF
j_gene: TRBJ1-5; v_gene: TRBV18; abundance: -; d_gene: -; CDR3nt: TGTGCCAGCTCCCTGTCCGGACTTGCGGACGATCAGCCCCAGCATTTT; CDR3aa: CASSLSGLADDQPQHF
j_gene: TRBJ2-5; v_gene: TRBV6-6; abundance: -; d_gene: TRBD2; CDR3nt: TGTGCCAGCAGTTACCGGACTAGCGGGGAGACCCAGTACTTC; CDR3aa: CASSYRTSGETQYF
j_gene: TRBJ2-6; v_gene: TRBV9; abundance: -; d_gene: -; CDR3nt: TGTGCCAGCAGCAAAATAGGGGGCTCTGGGGCCAACGTCCTGACTTTC; CDR3aa: CASSKIGGSGANVLTF
j_gene: TRBJ2-1; v_gene: TRBV9; abundance: -; d_gene: -; CDR3nt: TGTGCCAGCAGCGTAGGGGACAAGTTCAATGAGCAGTTCTTC; CDR3aa: CASSVGDKFNEQFF
j_gene: TRBJ1-1; v_gene: TRBV6-5; abundance: once; d_gene: TRBD1; CDR3nt: TGTGCCAGCAGTTACAGGGGGCGGATGAACACTGAAGCTTTCTTT; CDR3aa: CASSYRGRMNTEAFF
j_gene: TRBJ2-7; v_gene: TRBV19; abundance: -; d_gene: TRBD1; CDR3nt: TGTGCCAGTAGTACCGGGACAGGGCCCTACGAGCAGTACTTC; CDR3aa: CASSTGTGPYEQYF
j_gene: TRBJ2-7; v_gene: TRBV19; abundance: -; d_gene: TRBD1; CDR3nt: TGTGCCAGTAGTCCGGGACAGGGTAATCTATACGAGCAGTACTTC; CDR3aa: CASSPGQGNLYEQYF
j_gene: TRBJ2-3; v_gene: TRBV28; abundance: -; d_gene: -; CDR3nt: TGTGCCAGCAGTTTAGCCTTGGGGGGAAGCACAGATACGCAGTATTTT; CDR3aa: CASSLALGGSTDTQYF
j_gene: TRBJ2-5; v_gene: TRBV27; abundance: -; d_gene: -; CDR3nt: TGTGCCAGCAGTTTAACCCGACCATCAGATCGAGGAGAGACCCAGTACTTC; CDR3aa: CASSLTRPSDRGETQYF
j_gene: TRBJ2-6; v_gene: TRBV6-2/TRBV6-3; abundance: -; d_gene: TRBD1; CDR3nt: TGTGCCAGCAGTCCATGGACAGGGCCGATCTCTGGGGCCAACGTCCTGACTTTC; CDR3aa: CASSPWTGPISGANVLTF
j_gene: TRBJ2-1; v_gene: TRBV7-9; abundance: -; d_gene: TRBD1; CDR3nt: TGTGCCAGCAGCTCAGGACAGGGGGCCTACAATGAGCAGTTCTTC; CDR3aa: CASSSGQGAYNEQFF
j_gene: TRBJ2-3; v_gene: TRBV7-2; abundance: -; d_gene: -; CDR3nt: TGTGCCAGCAGCTTTCGGGCGGGCCCCACAGATACGCAGTATTTT; CDR3aa: CASSFRAGPTDTQYF
j_gene: TRBJ2-7; v_gene: TRBV6-5; abundance: once; d_gene: TRBD1; CDR3nt: TGTGCCAGCAGTCGGGACAGGGGAAGGCACGAGCAGTACTTC; CDR3aa: CASSRDRGRHEQYF